This TCR beta chain was captured by sequencing in a study of T cell responses to AZD1222 COVID-19 vaccine. Study-level findings and limits: Clonal diversity was possibly underestimated, and the donors were mostly white British, with more females. The study sampled repertoires only after the peak T cell response.

The CDR3 sequence is 12 residues long. Trimming took 8 bases from V and 2 from J, leaving 9 bases between them. Per germline, CDR1 ENHRY and CDR2 SYGVKD. Samples with a second dose at about 4 or about 12 weeks were pooled together. This clone was found a few times. The antigen remains unidentified. Libraries were prepared by immunoSEQ multiplex PCR; TCRdb keeps only in-frame clonotypes and omits some of them. The sample contains approximately 74,000 clones, roughly 85% of which appear only once. V usage is TRBV10-3 and J usage is TRBJ1-1; D may be TRBD1 (5 bases). This specimen consisted of peripheral blood, obtained 28 days after the second AZD1222 dose. The receptor comes from an adult who received the AZD1222 COVID-19 vaccine. DNA for the CDR3: TGTGCCATCTCGGGACCTAACACTGAAGCTTTCTTT. Its protein is CAISGPNTEAFF.